Listed below are T cell receptor beta chains from one sample, sequenced in a study of cytomegalovirus exposure and HLA in healthy donors. The data were produced by immunoSEQ multiplex PCR, yet TCRdb's version contains in-frame clones alone and is incomplete. The sample shows some 150,000 clones, approximately 80% of them seen only once. The sample consisted of PBMCs. The receptors stem from a middle-aged woman in good health and CMV-seronegative. CDR3s include the opening cysteine and the closing phenylalanine or tryptophan. A D gene is named only where the DNA matches it firmly.

13 | TRBJ1-2 | TRBD1 | TRBV18 | CASSPDRDYGYTF | TGTGCCAGCTCACCCGACAGGGATTATGGCTACACCTTC
16 | TRBJ1-2 | TRBD1 | TRBV2 | CASSRLGPTGDGGYTF | TGTGCCAGCAGCCGATTAGGGCCGACAGGGGATGGTGGCTACACCTTC
17 | TRBJ2-5 | - | TRBV18 | CASSPPVPGEEEETQYF | TGTGCCAGCTCACCACCGGTACCGGGGGAGGAGGAGGAGACCCAGTACTTC
15 | TRBJ2-3 | TRBD1 | TRBV6-1 | CASSGQGPSTDTQYF | TGTGCCAGCAGCGGACAGGGCCCATCCACAGATACGCAGTATTTT
11 | TRBJ2-3 | - | TRBV7-8 | CASSFRDTQYF | TGTGCCAGCAGCTTCCGAGATACGCAGTATTTT
19 | TRBJ2-7 | TRBD2 | TRBV27 | CASSSPGAGGPGFSYEQYF | TGTGCCAGCAGTTCCCCAGGAGCGGGGGGGCCGGGATTTTCCTACGAGCAGTACTTC
16 | TRBJ1-2 | TRBD1 | TRBV19 | CASSSRDRFSNYGYTF | TGTGCCAGCTCAAGCCGGGACAGGTTTTCCAACTATGGCTACACCTTC
15 | TRBJ2-7 | TRBD2 | TRBV5-1 | CASSARTSGSYEQYF | TGCGCCAGCAGCGCCCGGACTAGCGGGAGCTACGAGCAGTACTTC
15 | TRBJ1-5 | - | TRBV4-1 | CASSQDLAGGQPQHF | TGCGCCAGCAGCCAAGATCTGGCAGGTGGCCAGCCCCAGCATTTT
12 | TRBJ1-2 | - | TRBV29-1 | CSVVEVSYGYTF | TGCAGCGTTGTGGAGGTTAGCTATGGCTACACCTTC
15 | TRBJ2-1 | TRBD2 | TRBV5-1 | CASVPTSGIVNEQFF | TGCGCCAGCGTCCCGACTAGCGGGATAGTCAATGAGCAGTTCTTC
15 | TRBJ1-2 | - | TRBV19 | CASSLPPWAGDGYTF | TGTGCCAGTAGTCTCCCCCCTTGGGCAGGGGATGGCTACACCTTC
14 | TRBJ2-7 | TRBD2 | TRBV5-1 | CASSLAGDSYEQYF | TGCGCCAGCAGCTTAGCGGGGGACTCCTACGAGCAGTACTTC